This T cell receptor beta chain is from a study of control samples from healthy donors and cancer patients. Here immunoSEQ multiplex PCR was the method, and the copy in TCRdb shows in-frame clones only, minus some. The profile covers approximately 170,000 clones, with roughly nine tenths appearing a single time and about 1.6% taken by the ten largest. Per germline, CDR1 MNHEY and CDR2 SMNVEV (reference sequence). This CDR3 contains 13 residues. V was trimmed by 2 bases and J by 9 bases, leaving 13 bases between them. The sequence came from a woman aged 25 to 39 in good health. This rearrangement joins TRBV27 to TRBJ1-2; maybe TRBD1 (6 bases). The source material was blood. The CDR3 region is CASSLGQGFRYTF. DNA of the CDR3: TGTGCCAGCAGTTTAGGGCAGGGGTTTCGCTACACCTTC.